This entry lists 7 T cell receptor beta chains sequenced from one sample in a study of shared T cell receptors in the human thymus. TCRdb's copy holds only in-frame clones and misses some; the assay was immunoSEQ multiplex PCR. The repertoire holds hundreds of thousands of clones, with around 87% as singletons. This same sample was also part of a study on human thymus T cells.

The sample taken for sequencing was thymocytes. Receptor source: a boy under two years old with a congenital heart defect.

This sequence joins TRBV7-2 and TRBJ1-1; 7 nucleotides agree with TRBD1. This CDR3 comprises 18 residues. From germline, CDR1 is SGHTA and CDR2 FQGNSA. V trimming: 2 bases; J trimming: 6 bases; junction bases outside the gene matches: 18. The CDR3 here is CASSLPGQPALQDSEAFF. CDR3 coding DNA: TGTGCCAGCAGCTTACCGGGACAGCCGGCCCTTCAAGACTCTGAAGCTTTCTTT.

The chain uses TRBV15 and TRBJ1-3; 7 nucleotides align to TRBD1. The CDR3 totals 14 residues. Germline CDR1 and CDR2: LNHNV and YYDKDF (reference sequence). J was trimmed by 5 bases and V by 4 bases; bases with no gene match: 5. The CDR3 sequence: CATSKPGQRNTIYF. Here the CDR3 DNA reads TGTGCCACCAGCAAACCGGGACAGAGAAACACCATATATTTT.

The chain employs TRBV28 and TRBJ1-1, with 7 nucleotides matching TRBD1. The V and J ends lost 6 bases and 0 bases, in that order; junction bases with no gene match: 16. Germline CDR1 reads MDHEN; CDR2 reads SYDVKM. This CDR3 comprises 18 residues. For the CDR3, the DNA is TGTGCCAGCAGCTTTCTACGTCCGGGACAGAGCATGAACACTGAAGCTTTCTTT. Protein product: CASSFLRPGQSMNTEAFF.

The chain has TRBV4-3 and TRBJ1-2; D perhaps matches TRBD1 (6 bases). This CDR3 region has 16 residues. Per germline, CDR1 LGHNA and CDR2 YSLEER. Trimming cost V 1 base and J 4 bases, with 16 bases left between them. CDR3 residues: CASSQAPGGTSYGYTF. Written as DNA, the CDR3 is TGCGCCAGCAGCCAAGCCCCGGGAGGGACAAGCTATGGCTACACCTTC.

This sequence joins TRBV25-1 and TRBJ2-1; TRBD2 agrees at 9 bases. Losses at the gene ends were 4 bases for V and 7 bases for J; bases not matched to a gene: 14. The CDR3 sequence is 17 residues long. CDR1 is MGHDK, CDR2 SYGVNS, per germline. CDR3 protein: CASSAPREGARGNEQFF. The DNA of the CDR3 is TGTGCCAGCAGTGCCCCGCGGGAGGGGGCCCGGGGGAATGAGCAGTTCTTC.

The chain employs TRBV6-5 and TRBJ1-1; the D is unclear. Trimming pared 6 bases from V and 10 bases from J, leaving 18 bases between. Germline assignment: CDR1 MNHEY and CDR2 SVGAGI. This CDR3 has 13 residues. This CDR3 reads CASRHGDVPVAFF. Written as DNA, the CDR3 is TGTGCCAGCAGACACGGGGATGTCCCTGTAGCTTTCTTT.

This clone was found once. For the CDR3, the DNA is TGTGCCAGCAGCTTACCGGGACACCATTCACCCCTCCACTTT. Residues: CASSLPGHHSPLHF. V and J are TRBV7-9 and TRBJ1-6; TRBD1 might be the D (6 bases). The CDR3 is 14 amino acids. Per germline, CDR1 SEHNR and CDR2 FQNEAQ (reference sequence). With 2 bases removed from V and 8 bases from J, the gap between germline ends came to 10 bases.